This T cell receptor (beta chain) comes out of a study of blood T cell repertoires in COVID-19. This clone was seen a few times. Donors of Cohort 3 who recovered were those that had two negative PCRs, clearance, or symptom resolution. Per the original data handling: Amplification of reference gene primers was used by the study to estimate nucleated cell counts. Repertoires were generated with immunoSEQ multiplex PCR, while TCRdb's copy carries only in-frame clones and drops some. V and J calls and clone size come straight from that table; D and trimming were deduced from the DNA. The table includes over 150,000 clones, over 75% detected once. Trimming cost V 5 bases and J 7 bases, with 15 bases left between them. CDR1 is SGHVS, CDR2 FQNEAQ, per germline. The CDR3 contains 15 residues.

The clonotype comes from a woman aged 50 to 60 who had recovered from COVID-19. The rearrangement joins TRBV7-8 to TRBJ1-6, with a weak D call TRBD1 (6 bases). Sequencing input: PBMCs or T cells enriched from blood (not recorded which). CDR3 DNA sequence: TGTGCCAGCAGCCGAGAGGGGGGGCGAAATTCACCCCTCCACTTT. Its translation is CASSREGGRNSPLHF.